This entry lists 23 T cell receptor beta chains sequenced from one sample in a study of T cell responses to AZD1222 COVID-19 vaccine. Sequencing used immunoSEQ multiplex PCR; TCRdb keeps in-frame clones, though not all of them. The sample shows 140,000 to 150,000 clones, roughly 91% of them seen only once. Sequencing was performed on peripheral blood, taken on day 0 of AZD1222 vaccination. The source is an adult in good health.

The rearrangement uses TRBV10-2 and TRBJ2-2; D is undetermined. The V gene lost 4 bases and the J gene lost 6 bases, with 3 bases spanning the gap. The CDR3 sequence is 11 residues long. The V gene's germline CDR1 is WSHSY and CDR2 SAAADI. The CDR3 bases are TGCGCCAGCAGTGTTGCCGGGGAGCTGTTTTTT. It is translated as CASSVAGELFF.

This clone was found once. The chain has TRBV11-2 and TRBJ1-1; the D is unclear. CDR3 length: 13 amino acids. The germline V and J ends were trimmed by 1 base and 6 bases, with 9 bases remaining between them. Germline V CDR1 and CDR2: SGHAT, FQNNGV. CDR3 loop: CASSLGIRSEAFF. CDR3 coding DNA: TGTGCCAGCAGCTTAGGAATCCGGTCTGAAGCTTTCTTT.

V gene TRBV6-6 combines with J gene TRBJ1-5; D may be TRBD1 (5 bases). Trimming stripped 4 bases from V and 6 bases from J, with 13 bases between. This CDR3 is built from 14 residues. The germline V gene encodes CDR1 MNHNY and CDR2 SVGAGI (reference sequence). The CDR3, as DNA: TGTGCCAGCAGTTCCCCCCCGGGGCCTCAGCCCCAGCATTTT. It translates to CASSSPPGPQPQHF.

J is TRBJ1-2 and V is TRBV5-1; no clear D. The CDR3 runs 13 residues. V shed 2 bases and J shed 8 bases, with 13 bases lying between them. CDR1 is SGHRS, CDR2 YFSETQ, per germline. The CDR3 loop reads CASSLAPSFGYTF. CDR3 DNA: TGCGCCAGCAGCTTAGCCCCTTCTTTCGGCTACACCTTC.

This clone was seen a few times. The chain carries TRBV7-9 and TRBJ2-7; D unclear. V was pared by 5 bases and J by 0 bases, with 11 bases between. The CDR3 length is 14 residues. Germline V lookup: CDR1 SEHNR, CDR2 FQNEAQ (reference sequence). CDR3 nucleotides: TGTGCCAGCAGCACCTCTGTCAGCTCCTACGAGCAGTACTTC. The encoded protein is CASSTSVSSYEQYF.

The chain carries TRBV5-1 and TRBJ2-7; TRBD2 matches 12 bases. After removal of 4 bases from V and 5 bases from J, the junction contained 4 bases not matched to a gene. The CDR3 spans 14 residues. Germline values: CDR1 SGHRS, CDR2 YFSETQ. The CDR3 region is CASSTTSGRDEQYF. The DNA for the CDR3 is TGCGCCAGCAGCACGACTAGCGGGAGAGACGAGCAGTACTTC.

The chain employs TRBV28 and TRBJ2-5, with D maybe TRBD2 (6 bases). V lost 4 bases and J 5 bases, leaving 23 bases between the germline ends. The germline CDR1 and CDR2 sequences are MDHEN and SYDVKM. This CDR3 spans 17 amino acids. CDR3 amino acids: CASSSPTISGGAETQYF. The CDR3 nucleotides are TGTGCCAGCAGTTCACCCACTATCAGCGGAGGGGCGGAGACCCAGTACTTC.

The genes are TRBV6-6 and TRBJ2-5; the D gene is possibly TRBD2 (6 bases). Germline CDR1 MNHNY, CDR2 SVGAGI (reference sequence). Trimming cost V 2 bases and J 5 bases, with 12 bases left between them. The CDR3 extends over 14 amino acids. The CDR3 sequence is CASSYDTGRETQYF. The CDR3 DNA reads as TGTGCCAGCAGTTACGACACGGGGAGGGAGACCCAGTACTTC.

The DNA of the CDR3 is TGTGCCAGCAGCGTACTTGGGACAGGGGGCGGTGGCTACACCTTC. Amino acid sequence: CASSVLGTGGGGYTF. J is TRBJ1-2 and V is TRBV9; 12 bases align to TRBD1. Germline CDR1 and CDR2: SGDLS and YYNGEE. This CDR3 has 15 amino acids. Losses at the gene ends were 1 base for V and 7 bases for J; bases not matched to a gene: 5.

The chain has TRBV19 and TRBJ2-5; 9 bases line up with TRBD2. CDR3 length equals 15 residues. Germline V gene lookup returns CDR1 LNHDA and CDR2 SQIVND (reference sequence). With V trimmed by 2 bases and J by 7 bases, 8 bases remained unmatched. As DNA, the CDR3 is TGTGCCAGTAGTATACAGAGCGGGCGGGGGGGGACCCAGTACTTC. Translated: CASSIQSGRGGTQYF.

This rearrangement joins TRBV9 to TRBJ1-2, with TRBD1 matching 10 bases. This CDR3 spans 15 amino acids. Germline V CDR1 and CDR2: SGDLS, YYNGEE. V trimming: 0 bases; J trimming: 7 bases; junction bases outside the gene matches: 6. The CDR3 DNA reads TGTGCCAGCAGCGTAGAGGGACAGGGGTTTTCTGGCTACACCTTC. Its protein is CASSVEGQGFSGYTF.

V gene TRBV5-1 combines with J gene TRBJ1-1; 8 bases match TRBD1. After removal of 5 bases from V and 1 base from J, the junction contained 13 bases not matched to a gene. The length of the CDR3 is 17 residues. Per the germline V gene, CDR1 is SGHRS and CDR2 is YFSETQ. CDR3 in DNA: TGCGCCAGCAGTCGCATGGGGACAGGAACACCGAACACTGAAGCTTTCTTT. The encoded protein is CASSRMGTGTPNTEAFF.

This clone appeared a few times. At the DNA level, this CDR3 is encoded by other sequences in the same sample as well. This chain links TRBV7-3 with TRBJ1-3; no reliable D call. This CDR3 is built from 14 residues. With 0 bases removed from V and 2 bases from J, the gap between germline ends came to 5 bases. Germline lookup yields CDR1 SGHTA and CDR2 FQGTGA. CDR3 in amino acids: CASSLTGAGNTIYF. CDR3 DNA sequence: TGTGCCAGCAGCTTAACGGGAGCTGGAAACACCATATATTTT. The variable domain in full, completed from reference TRBV7-3 and TRBJ1-3, reads GAGVSQTPSNKVTEKGKYVELRCDPISGHTALYWYRQSLGQGPEFLIYFQGTGAADDSGLPNDRFFAVRPEGSVSTLKIQRTERGDSAVYLCASSLTGAGNTIYFGEGSWLTVV.

This sequence joins TRBV24-1 and TRBJ1-4, with D possibly TRBD1 on 6 matching bases. Germline assignment: CDR1 KGHDR and CDR2 SFDVKD. V dropped 3 bases and J dropped 4 bases, with 23 bases sitting between them. The CDR3 runs 19 residues. This CDR3 reads CATSDKTGTKKEVNEKLFF. CDR3 coding DNA: TGTGCCACCAGTGATAAAACCGGGACAAAGAAGGAGGTTAATGAAAAACTGTTTTTT.

The gene calls are TRBV9 and TRBJ1-1; D not certain. Germline CDR1 SGDLS, CDR2 YYNGEE. The CDR3 is 13 amino acids. The germline V and J ends were trimmed by 0 bases and 4 bases, with 7 bases remaining between them. In nucleotides, the CDR3 is TGTGCCAGCAGCGTAGGTCTCAGCACTGAAGCTTTCTTT. This translates into CASSVGLSTEAFF.

The J gene is TRBJ2-7, the V gene TRBV6-5; a weak D match, TRBD2 (6 bases). The CDR3 is made up of 13 amino acids. V was trimmed by 7 bases and J by 0 bases, leaving 10 bases between them. CDR1 MNHEY and CDR2 SVGAGI come from the germline V gene. The CDR3 DNA sequence: TGTGCCAGCACCCGGACTAACTCCTACGAGCAGTACTTC. Translated: CASTRTNSYEQYF.

V gene TRBV19 combines with J gene TRBJ1-5; D remains unclear. V lost 7 bases and J 6 bases, leaving 13 bases between the germline ends. Germline V lookup: CDR1 LNHDA, CDR2 SQIVND (reference sequence). This CDR3 comprises 13 residues. CDR3 loop: CASTKAGVQPQHF. CDR3 sequence (DNA): TGTGCCAGTACCAAAGCCGGGGTTCAGCCCCAGCATTTT.

The chain combines TRBV28 with TRBJ1-1, with 7 positions matching TRBD1. This CDR3 has 16 residues. CDR1 is MDHEN and CDR2 is SYDVKM in the germline V gene. With V trimmed by 3 bases and J by 2 bases, 9 bases remained unmatched. The CDR3 reads CASSFPTGTFNTEAFF. CDR3 nucleotide sequence: TGTGCCAGCAGTTTCCCGACAGGGACTTTCAACACTGAAGCTTTCTTT.

V is TRBV11-3 and J is TRBJ1-1; unclear D gene. V was trimmed by 5 bases and J by 7 bases, leaving 14 bases between them. The germline gives CDR1 SGHNT, CDR2 YENEEA. This CDR3 is built from 13 residues. DNA for the CDR3: TGTGCCAGCAGCCCCCCGGACGGATATGAAGCTTTCTTT. As protein: CASSPPDGYEAFF.

The V gene is TRBV2, the J gene TRBJ1-2; TRBD1 is a possible D gene (6 bases). This CDR3 is built from 16 residues. CDR1 is SNHLY, CDR2 FYNNEI, per germline. Trimming pared 6 bases from V and 0 bases from J, leaving 17 bases between. The CDR3 DNA reads as TGTGCCAGCAGCGCCGTCCGGACAGCTACTAACTATGGCTACACCTTC. Translated, it gives CASSAVRTATNYGYTF.

The CDR3 is CASSWTGTLNTGELFF. For the CDR3, the DNA is TGCGCCAGCAGCTGGACCGGGACTTTGAACACCGGGGAGCTGTTTTTT. V and J are TRBV5-1 and TRBJ2-2; weak D call: TRBD2 (6 bases). Germline V gene data show CDR1 as SGHRS and CDR2 as YFSETQ. Between the trimmed V and J ends, which lost 3 bases and 1 base, there was a span of 13 bases. The CDR3 is 16 residues long.

V and J are TRBV28 and TRBJ1-5; possibly TRBD1 for D (5 bases). Trimming took 2 bases from V and 4 from J, leaving 12 bases between them. The CDR3 sequence is 15 residues long. CDR1 is MDHEN, CDR2 SYDVKM, per germline. CDR3 sequence reads: CASSLHRSFNQPQHF. The CDR3 DNA sequence: TGTGCCAGCAGTTTACACAGGAGCTTTAATCAGCCCCAGCATTTT. Together with reference TRBV28 and TRBJ1-5, the CDR3 gives the full variable domain: DVKVTQSSRYLVKRTGEKVFLECVQDMDHENMFWYRQDPGLGLRLIYFSYDVKMKEKGDIPEGYSVSREKKERFSLILESASTNQTSMYLCASSLHRSFNQPQHFGDGTRLSIL.

The table lists this clone with a count of one. The V and J genes are TRBV30 and TRBJ1-1; tentative D call: TRBD1 (6 bases). From germline, CDR1 is GTSNPN and CDR2 SVGIG (reference sequence). This CDR3 has 13 amino acids. V was pared by 5 bases and J by 2 bases, with 12 bases between. In DNA form, the CDR3 reads TGTGCCTGGGCGCCGGACAGTAACACTGAAGCTTTCTTT. This sequence encodes CAWAPDSNTEAFF. Full variable domain (remainder filled in from reference TRBV30 and TRBJ1-1): SQTIHQWPATLVQPVGSPLSLECTVEGTSNPNLYWYRQAAGRGLQLLFYSVGIGQISSEVPQNLSASRPQDRQFILSSKKLLLSDSGFYLCAWAPDSNTEAFFGQGTRLTVV.